Given below is one TCR beta chain in context. Trimming shortened V by 5 bases and J by 0 bases, and 10 bases separated the two germline ends. The CDR3 covers 14 residues. Germline lookup yields CDR1 SEHNR and CDR2 FQNEAQ (reference sequence). This sample is part of a study of blood T cell repertoires in COVID-19. The overall study: The samples span acute and convalescent COVID-19 from the United States, Italy and Spain.

Some clones are missing from TCRdb's copy, which holds only in-frame ones; the method was immunoSEQ multiplex PCR. Of some 220,000 clones listed, 80% are singletons. This sequence joins TRBV7-9 and TRBJ1-1, with a tentative D call TRBD1 (5 bases). Sequenced sample: peripheral blood. This receptor was identified in a woman in her 70s with acute or convalescent COVID-19. CDR3 residues: CASSPQVLNTEAFF. The CDR3, as DNA: TGTGCCAGCAGCCCACAGGTTCTGAACACTGAAGCTTTCTTT. Using reference TRBV7-9 and TRBJ1-1 for the parts outside the CDR3, the full variable domain is DTGVSQNPRHKITKRGQNVTFRCDPISEHNRLYWYRQTLGQGPEFLTYFQNEAQLEKSRLLSDRFSAERPKGSFSTLEIQRTEQGDSAMYLCASSPQVLNTEAFFGQGTRLTVV.